One and the same sample provided the 32 T cell receptor beta chains below, sequenced in a study of T cell repertoires in cytomegalovirus infection. Each CDR3 protein is one row after TCRdb ran MiXCR on the reads. The sample records hundreds of thousands of distinct CDR3 sequences, more than 8% being singletons. The sample taken for sequencing was PBMCs. The origin of the receptors is a human donor in good health (CMV status not recorded). Some clones in this sample may be carry-over from other donors' samples.

Worth noting for this clonotype: A much larger clone differs by one base, so this may be a read error. V gene TRBV12-3 or TRBV12-4 combines with J gene TRBJ1-4, with 7 bases aligning to TRBD1. The CDR3 is made up of 12 amino acids. The CDR3 loop reads CASSLQGENLFF. The DNA for the CDR3 is TGTGCCAGCAGTTTACAGGGGGAAAACCTGTTTTTT.

This clonotype was counted ten times or more. The chain links TRBV7-9 to TRBJ2-7, with 8 bases matching TRBD1. Germline loops: CDR1 SEHNR, CDR2 FQNEAQ (reference sequence). The CDR3 length is 15 residues. V shed 4 bases and J 5 bases; nucleotides not matched to a gene: 10. Here the CDR3 DNA reads TGTGCCAGCAGCTCTGGGGCACAGGGGGTCAACGAGCAGTACTTC. Translating gives CASSSGAQGVNEQYF.

In this sample, this clonotype turned up a few times. The chain employs TRBV11-2 and TRBJ2-7; D call uncertain. This CDR3 comprises 13 residues. V lost 3 bases to trimming and J lost 3 bases, with 9 bases between them. In germline, CDR1 is SGHAT, CDR2 FQNNGV. For the CDR3, the DNA is TGTGCCAGCAGCTTGAACTTCAACTACGAGCAGTACTTC. Its protein is CASSLNFNYEQYF.

Details on this clonotype: A much larger clone lies a single base off, so this may be a read error. CDR3 protein: CASSPQESGGAARYEQYF. The DNA for the CDR3 is TGTGCCAGCAGCCCACAAGAGTCAGGGGGCGCGGCTCGTTACGAGCAGTACTTC. J is TRBJ2-7 and V is TRBV7-9, with TRBD1 matching over 8 bases. V shed 5 bases, J shed 4 bases, and the junction held 19 bases outside the gene matches. The V gene's germline CDR1 is SEHNR and CDR2 FQNEAQ (reference sequence). The CDR3 has 18 amino acids.

The chain is built from TRBV27 and TRBJ1-1, with D tentatively TRBD1 (6 bases). The CDR3 is 15 amino acids. The V gene's germline CDR1 is MNHEY and CDR2 SMNVEV (reference sequence). Deletions cut 3 bases from V and 0 bases from J, with 11 bases between. The CDR3 spells CASSFRGAMNTEAFF. CDR3 coding DNA: TGTGCCAGCAGTTTCCGGGGGGCTATGAACACTGAAGCTTTCTTT.

J is TRBJ1-6 and V is TRBV7-2; 9 bases agree with TRBD1. CDR1 SGHTA and CDR2 FQGNSA come from the germline V gene. V lost 5 bases to trimming and J lost 19 bases; unmatched junction nucleotides: 15. The CDR3 is 14 residues long. CDR3 in DNA: TGTGCCAGCAGCCTACAGGGGGCGGCATCACCCCCTCACTTT. It is translated as CASSLQGAASPPHF.

This rearrangement joins TRBV6-6 to TRBJ2-1, with D possibly TRBD1 on 7 matching bases. Germline values: CDR1 MNHNY, CDR2 SVGAGI (reference sequence). The CDR3 is made up of 14 amino acids. Trimming cost V 8 bases and J 10 bases, with 21 bases left between them. The CDR3: CASLPRRGLEEQFF. CDR3 DNA sequence: TGTGCCAGCCTACCTAGGAGGGGGCTGGAGGAGCAGTTCTTC.

This clonotype was counted a few times. CDR3 DNA sequence: TGTGCCAGCAGCCAAGATGGGGGGAGTAATGAAAAACTGTTTTTT. Encoded protein: CASSQDGGSNEKLFF. The chain uses TRBV4-2 and TRBJ1-4, with D possibly TRBD1 on 5 matching bases. The germline V gene encodes CDR1 LGHNA and CDR2 YNFKEQ. The V end was cut by 0 bases, the J end by 4 bases, with 9 bases between. The CDR3 totals 15 residues.

This clonotype was seen more than once but under ten times. The gene calls are TRBV12-3 or TRBV12-4 and TRBJ1-5; possibly TRBD1 for D (5 bases). V was cut by 5 bases and J by 0 bases, with 11 bases left in between. The CDR3 runs 15 residues. This CDR3 reads CASSRDAHSNQPQHF. The CDR3 nucleotides are TGTGCCAGCAGTAGGGACGCTCATAGCAATCAGCCCCAGCATTTT.

The sample holds a few counts of this clonotype. The V and J genes are TRBV5-6 and TRBJ1-1, with D maybe TRBD1 (5 bases). Trimming removed 0 bases at V and 0 bases at J, with 12 bases between. The CDR3 loop spans 16 amino acids. Germline CDR1 is SGHDT and CDR2 is YYEEEE. The CDR3 spells CASSLGGVWMNTEAFF. The CDR3 DNA reads as TGTGCCAGCAGCTTGGGAGGGGTTTGGATGAACACTGAAGCTTTCTTT.

The sample holds many counts of this clonotype. J is TRBJ2-2 and V is TRBV7-2; 10 bases fit TRBD2. This CDR3 has 16 residues. The germline CDR1 and CDR2 sequences are SGHTA and FQGNSA. V lost 5 bases and J lost 4; bases outside the gene matches: 7. The CDR3 reads CASSHSGGAFTGELFF. CDR3 nucleotides: TGTGCCAGCAGCCACAGCGGGGGGGCCTTCACCGGGGAGCTGTTTTTT.

V and J are TRBV7-3 and TRBJ2-5, with 7 bases fitting TRBD2. Losses at the gene ends were 1 base for V and 8 bases for J; bases not matched to a gene: 13. This CDR3 spans 16 amino acids. Germline lookup yields CDR1 SGHTA and CDR2 FQGTGA. The CDR3 DNA sequence: TGTGCCAGCAGCTTAAGGGCTAGCGGCGAGCTAGGAACCCAGTACTTC. Translated: CASSLRASGELGTQYF.

For the CDR3, the DNA is TGTGCCAGCAGTTTCGACAAGGGAACTGAAGCTTTCTTT. It codes for CASSFDKGTEAFF. This sequence joins TRBV12-3 or TRBV12-4 and TRBJ1-1, with no clear D. The CDR3 runs to 13 residues. V dropped 3 bases and J dropped 5 bases, with 10 bases sitting between them.

The rearrangement joins TRBV19 to TRBJ1-1, with D possibly matching TRBD1 (6 bases). V was trimmed by 9 bases and J by 4 bases, leaving 12 bases between them. Germline values: CDR1 LNHDA, CDR2 SQIVND (reference sequence). The CDR3 runs 12 residues. Here the CDR3 DNA reads TGTGCCAGCAAACAGGGTCCCACTGAAGCTTTCTTT. Protein product: CASKQGPTEAFF. The variable domain in full, completed from reference TRBV19 and TRBJ1-1, reads DGGITQSPKYLFRKEGQNVTLSCEQNLNHDAMYWYRQDPGQGLRLIYYSQIVNDFQKGDIAEGYSVSREKKESFPLTVTSAQKNPTAFYLCASKQGPTEAFFGQGTRLTVV.

The V gene is TRBV7-8, the J gene TRBJ2-1; TRBD2 might be the D (7 bases). CDR1 is SGHVS, CDR2 FQNEAQ, per germline. The CDR3 contains 16 residues. V lost 2 bases to trimming and J lost 7 bases, with 18 bases between them. CDR3 residues: CASSLWRGPVGNEQFF. The CDR3 DNA is TGTGCCAGCAGCTTATGGCGGGGGCCGGTTGGGAATGAGCAGTTCTTC.

The chain is built from TRBV20-1 and TRBJ1-2, with D unclear. The CDR3 covers 14 residues. V lost 1 base and J 5 bases, leaving 14 bases between the germline ends. Germline CDR1 DFQATT, CDR2 SNEGSKA (reference sequence). The CDR3: CSARATLEEYGYTF. CDR3 bases: TGCAGTGCTAGAGCTACGCTGGAGGAATATGGCTACACCTTC.

This clonotype was detected ten times or more. This rearrangement joins TRBV7-2 to TRBJ1-6; D not resolved. The germline CDR1 and CDR2 sequences are SGHTA and FQGNSA. Deletions cut 0 bases from V and 7 bases from J, with 10 bases between. The CDR3 length is 15 residues. CDR3 region: CASSLAEQLNSPLHF. CDR3 nucleotide sequence: TGTGCCAGCAGCTTAGCGGAACAACTAAATTCACCCCTCCACTTT. Variable domain in full (rest from reference TRBV7-2 and TRBJ1-6): GAGVSQSPSNKVTEKGKDVELRCDPISGHTALYWYRQSLGQGLEFLIYFQGNSAPDKSGLPSDRFSAERTGGSVSTLTIQRTQQEDSAVYLCASSLAEQLNSPLHFGNGTRLTVT.

The table lists this clonotype with many counts. This chain uses TRBV7-2 with TRBJ2-5; possible D gene TRBD2, 6 bases. Looked up from germline, CDR1 is SGHTA and CDR2 is FQGNSA. This CDR3 is 14 amino acids long. The V gene lost 8 bases and the J gene lost 4 bases, with 17 bases spanning the gap. CDR3 amino acids: CASSIGGGIETQYF. In DNA form, the CDR3 reads TGTGCCAGCTCGATCGGTGGGGGGATAGAGACCCAGTACTTC.

V gene TRBV6-5 combines with J gene TRBJ2-1; tentatively, D is TRBD2 (5 bases). Trimming left V 6 bases short and J 1 base short, with 16 bases between. The CDR3 length is 16 residues. Per germline, CDR1 MNHEY and CDR2 SVGAGI. The CDR3, as DNA: TGTGCCAGCAGCCGCCTTCCTACGGGGTCCTACAATGAGCAGTTCTTC. This encodes CASSRLPTGSYNEQFF.

This chain links TRBV4-2 with TRBJ2-1; 11 positions match TRBD1. V shed 0 bases and J 9 bases; nucleotides not matched to a gene: 10. CDR3 length: 17 amino acids. Germline values: CDR1 LGHNA, CDR2 YNFKEQ. The CDR3 sequence is CASSQDPSDRGLSEQFF. For the CDR3, the DNA is TGTGCCAGCAGCCAAGACCCCTCGGACAGGGGGCTAAGTGAGCAGTTCTTC.

In its sample, this clonotype was seen a few times. The chain has TRBV6-1 and TRBJ1-5; D is unresolved. CDR3 length equals 12 residues. V dropped 8 bases and J dropped 2 bases, with 7 bases sitting between them. Germline V gives CDR1 MNHNS, CDR2 SASEGT. Here the CDR3 reads CASGAGNQPQHF. CDR3 DNA sequence: TGTGCCAGCGGTGCGGGCAATCAGCCCCAGCATTTT.

This clonotype was counted only a few times. V is TRBV9 and J is TRBJ1-2; possible D gene TRBD1, 5 bases. Germline V gives CDR1 SGDLS, CDR2 YYNGEE. V lost 3 bases, J lost 1 base, and 19 bases lay in between. The CDR3 totals 17 residues. The CDR3 spells CASSAIFDSDGNYGYTF. In DNA, the CDR3 is TGTGCCAGCAGCGCCATCTTCGACAGCGATGGTAACTATGGCTACACCTTC.

A word on this clonotype: This could be a read error, since a much larger clone is one nucleotide away. This CDR3 is missing its conserved last phenylalanine or tryptophan, likely due to a read error. The V call is TRBV12-3 or TRBV12-4, the J call TRBJ1-2; 8 nucleotides align to TRBD1. Trimming removed 7 bases from V and 2 bases from J; junction bases left unmatched: 6. The CDR3 covers 14 residues. CDR3 in amino acids: CASTLDRVNYGYTY. CDR3 nucleotide sequence: TGTGCCAGCACCCTGGACAGGGTGAACTATGGCTACACCTAC.

This clonotype occurred a few times. The chain links TRBV30 to TRBJ2-1; D ambiguous. From germline, CDR1 is GTSNPN and CDR2 SVGIG (reference sequence). The length of the CDR3 is 13 residues. Trimming stripped 3 bases from V and 7 bases from J, with 13 bases between. The CDR3 DNA is TGTGCCTGGAGCGGAGTTTTGAGGAATGAGCAGTTCTTC. This translates into CAWSGVLRNEQFF.

This clonotype came up a few times. The genes are TRBV27 and TRBJ1-2, with D uncertain. Germline loops: CDR1 MNHEY, CDR2 SMNVEV (reference sequence). This CDR3 spans 15 amino acids. Trimming left V 0 bases short and J 5 bases short, with 13 bases between. This chain's CDR3 is CASSLSLTSRYGYTF. CDR3 nucleotide sequence: TGTGCCAGCAGTTTATCCCTAACGTCTCGGTATGGCTACACCTTC.

The CDR3 loop reads CSAREVNEQFF. The CDR3 coding sequence is TGCAGTGCCCGGGAGGTCAATGAGCAGTTCTTC. The rearrangement uses TRBV20-1 and TRBJ2-1, with 7 bases lining up with TRBD2. The CDR3 is 11 residues long. Germline CDR1 reads DFQATT; CDR2 reads SNEGSKA (reference sequence). Germline trimming cut 6 bases from V and 6 bases from J; bases unmatched to any gene: 2.

This clonotype was counted once. The chain carries TRBV28 and TRBJ1-2; D uncertain. Germline V gene sequence: CDR1 MDHEN, CDR2 SYDVKM. V lost 3 bases, J lost 8 bases, and 13 bases lay in between. This CDR3 region has 13 residues. The chain's CDR3 is CASSFWGSDGYTF. The CDR3 DNA follows: TGTGCCAGCAGTTTCTGGGGTTCGGACGGCTACACCTTC.

This clonotype was picked up a small number of times. The chain joins TRBV6-2 or TRBV6-3 to TRBJ2-1, with D unresolved. The germline V gene has CDR1 MNHEY and CDR2 SVGEGT. The ends were cut back, 5 bases at V and 9 bases at J, with 8 bases in the middle. CDR3 length equals 11 residues. The CDR3 region is CASSPFSEQFF. The CDR3 DNA follows: TGTGCCAGCAGTCCTTTCAGTGAGCAGTTCTTC.

This clonotype was detected many times. The chain couples TRBV7-2 to TRBJ1-4; 7 bases align to TRBD1. The V and J ends lost 5 bases and 8 bases, in that order; junction bases with no gene match: 8. Germline CDR1 reads SGHTA; CDR2 reads FQGNSA. This CDR3 spans 14 amino acids. The CDR3 region is CASSPRQGREKLFF. CDR3 bases: TGTGCCAGCAGCCCCAGACAGGGAAGGGAAAAACTGTTTTTT.

This clonotype was detected ten times or more. J is TRBJ2-5 and V is TRBV7-3; D call uncertain. V was cut by 5 bases and J by 2 bases, with 9 bases left in between. This CDR3 has 13 amino acids. The V gene's germline CDR1 is SGHTA and CDR2 FQGTGA. This CDR3 reads CASSPKPQETQYF. The CDR3 coding sequence is TGTGCCAGCAGCCCCAAACCGCAAGAGACCCAGTACTTC.

This clonotype was recorded a few times. This chain links TRBV7-2 with TRBJ2-3, with TRBD2 matching 9 bases. Germline trimming cut 3 bases from V and 2 bases from J; bases unmatched to any gene: 6. Germline lookup yields CDR1 SGHTA and CDR2 FQGNSA. The CDR3 is 16 residues long. The CDR3 spells CASSFVAGALTDTQYF. As DNA, the CDR3 is TGTGCCAGCAGCTTCGTAGCGGGAGCACTCACAGATACGCAGTATTTT.

This clonotype has more than one count but fewer than ten. This chain joins TRBV28 and TRBJ2-2, with D possibly TRBD1 on 5 matching bases. CDR1 is MDHEN, CDR2 SYDVKM, per germline. V was shortened by 3 bases and J by 1 base, with 12 bases between the two germline ends. The CDR3 loop spans 16 amino acids. For the CDR3, the DNA is TGTGCCAGCAGTTTCCCCTTAACAGGGAACACCGGGGAGCTGTTTTTT. It encodes CASSFPLTGNTGELFF. The complete variable domain, with remaining parts taken from reference TRBV28 and TRBJ2-2, reads DVKVTQSSRYLVKRTGEKVFLECVQDMDHENMFWYRQDPGLGLRLIYFSYDVKMKEKGDIPEGYSVSREKKERFSLILESASTNQTSMYLCASSFPLTGNTGELFFGEGSRLTVL.